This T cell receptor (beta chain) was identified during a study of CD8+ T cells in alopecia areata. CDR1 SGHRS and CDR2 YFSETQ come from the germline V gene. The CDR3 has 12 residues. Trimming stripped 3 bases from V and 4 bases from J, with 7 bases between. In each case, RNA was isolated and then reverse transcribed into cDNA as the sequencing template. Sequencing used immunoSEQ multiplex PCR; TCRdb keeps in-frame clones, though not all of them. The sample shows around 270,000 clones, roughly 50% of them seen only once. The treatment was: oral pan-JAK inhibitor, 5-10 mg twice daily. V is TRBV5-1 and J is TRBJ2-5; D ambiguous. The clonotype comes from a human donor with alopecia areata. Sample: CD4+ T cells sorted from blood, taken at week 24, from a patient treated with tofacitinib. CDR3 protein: CASSSLGETQYF. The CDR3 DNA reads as TGCGCCAGCAGCTCCCTTGGAGAGACCCAGTACTTC.